One sample yielded the 8 T cell receptor beta chains listed below, sequenced in a study of blood T cell repertoires in COVID-19. TCRdb's copy holds only in-frame clones and misses some; the assay was immunoSEQ multiplex PCR. The data contain 150,000 to 200,000 clones, just over 85% of them singletons. Sample: peripheral blood. The source of these receptors is a man aged 45 to 65 with active or convalescent COVID-19.

This rearrangement joins TRBV12-5 to TRBJ2-1; D possibly corresponds to TRBD2 (5 bases). This CDR3 has 17 amino acids. Looked up from germline, CDR1 is LGHNT and CDR2 is FRNRAP. With 1 base removed from V and 5 bases from J, the gap between germline ends came to 18 bases. In DNA, the CDR3 is TGTGCTAGTGGTTTGGCCGGTCTGGGAGCGGAGGACAATGAGCAGTTCTTC. Protein: CASGLAGLGAEDNEQFF.

The genes are TRBV2 and TRBJ1-5, with TRBD1 as a possible D gene (5 bases). V gave up 0 bases and J gave up 8 bases, with 11 bases separating them. Germline-derived CDR1 and CDR2 are SNHLY and FYNNEI. The CDR3 sequence is 14 residues long. The CDR3 DNA sequence: TGTGCCAGCAGTGAAGCGCAGGGATCGGAGCCCCAGCATTTT. This codes for CASSEAQGSEPQHF. The variable domain in full, with the rest retrieved from reference TRBV2 and TRBJ1-5, is EPEVTQTPSHQVTQMGQEVILRCVPISNHLYFYWYRQILGQKVEFLVSFYNNEISEKSEIFDDQFSVERPDGSNFTLKIRSTKLEDSAMYFCASSEAQGSEPQHFGDGTRLSIL.

This rearrangement joins TRBV30 to TRBJ1-1, with a possible D match to TRBD1 (5 bases). V lost 1 base and J lost 3, with 9 bases in between. Germline V gene sequence: CDR1 GTSNPN, CDR2 SVGIG (reference sequence). The CDR3 length is 13 residues. The CDR3 sequence: CAWSEQVDTEAFF. The CDR3 nucleotides are TGTGCCTGGAGTGAACAGGTTGACACTGAAGCTTTCTTT.

This sequence joins TRBV7-9 and TRBJ2-5; a weak D match, TRBD1 (6 bases). V was pared by 10 bases and J by 5 bases, with 14 bases between. This CDR3 spans 12 amino acids. CDR1 SEHNR and CDR2 FQNEAQ come from the germline V gene (reference sequence). This CDR3 reads CATNRVSETQYF. Here the CDR3 DNA reads TGTGCCACAAACAGGGTTTCGGAGACCCAGTACTTC.

The chain is built from TRBV7-2 and TRBJ1-6, with D perhaps TRBD1 (6 bases). V was clipped by 4 bases and J by 13 bases, with 17 bases between them. The CDR3 contains 14 residues. Germline CDR1 SGHTA, CDR2 FQGNSA. The CDR3 loop is CASSSTGPLLPLHF. In DNA, the CDR3 is TGTGCCAGCAGCTCGACAGGCCCCCTTTTGCCCCTCCACTTT.

This clone appeared a single time. The chain is built from TRBV11-2 and TRBJ2-1; D call uncertain. V lost 1 base and J lost 8, with 6 bases in between. The CDR3 is made up of 12 amino acids. CDR1 SGHAT and CDR2 FQNNGV come from the germline V gene. The CDR3 nucleotides read TGTGCCAGCAGCTTAGTCTCGGATGAGCAGTTCTTC. Its translation is CASSLVSDEQFF.

This chain joins TRBV3-1 (or the pseudogene TRBV3-2) and TRBJ1-3; the match to TRBD1 covers 7 bases. This CDR3 region has 17 residues. Looked up from germline, CDR1 is LGHDT and CDR2 is YNNKEL (reference sequence). Trimming removed 1 base from V and 0 bases from J; junction bases left unmatched: 6. CDR3 amino acids: CASSQGEGASSGNTIYF. Here the CDR3 DNA reads TGTGCCAGCAGCCAAGGAGAGGGGGCCAGCTCTGGAAACACCATATATTTT.

The rearrangement joins TRBV29-1 to TRBJ2-1; 7 nucleotides line up with TRBD2. V dropped 6 bases and J dropped 0; count of bases not matched to a gene: 2. CDR1 is SQVTM, CDR2 ANQGSEA, per germline. This CDR3 is built from 13 residues. This chain's CDR3 is CSVSSGSYNEQFF. Written as DNA, the CDR3 is TGCAGCGTATCTAGCGGCTCCTACAATGAGCAGTTCTTC.